These 14 T cell receptor beta chains were sequenced from one sample in a study of T cells in Graves' hyperthyroidism and ophthalmopathy. TCR beta CDR3 regions were amplified from RNA transcripts. TCR CDR3 underwent first-round RT-PCR with the HTBI primer set. Each CDR3 protein is one row after TCRdb ran MiXCR on the multiplex PCR reads. This sample carries 690,000 or so distinct CDR3 sequences, around 19% of them seen once, and the ten largest clones take about a sixth. Sequenced input: blood. The source is a woman in her forties or fifties with Graves' hyperthyroidism that later progressed to Graves' ophthalmopathy.

This clonotype was found a few times. CDR3 DNA: TGCGCCAGCAGCCCGTGGACCGGGGCGGGCTACATTCAGTACTTC. It encodes CASSPWTGAGYIQYF. J is TRBJ2-4 and V is TRBV5-1; perhaps D is TRBD1 or TRBD2 (5 bases each). The CDR3 has 15 amino acids. CDR1 is SGHRS and CDR2 is YFSETQ in the germline V gene. V was clipped by 4 bases and J by 8 bases, with 19 bases between them.

This clonotype was recorded many times. The chain is built from TRBV13 and TRBJ2-3; tentatively, D is TRBD1 or TRBD2 (5 bases each). This CDR3 has 14 amino acids. Trimming took off 4 bases at V and 4 bases at J, with 12 bases between the two ends. Germline assignment: CDR1 PRHDT and CDR2 FYEKMQ (reference sequence). In DNA, the CDR3 is TGTGCCAGCAGCTATCGGGACGGACCAGATACGCAGTATTTT. Residues: CASSYRDGPDTQYF.

This clonotype was found once. This chain connects TRBV14 to TRBJ1-2; perhaps TRBD1 as D (5 bases). There are 13 residues in the CDR3. In germline, CDR1 is SGHDN, CDR2 FVKESK. Trimming removed 1 base from V and 10 bases from J, with 13 bases in between. The CDR3 sequence: CASSQGRVFAYTF. CDR3 nucleotide sequence: TGTGCCAGCAGCCAAGGCAGGGTATTTGCCTACACCTTC. The whole variable domain, filled in from reference TRBV14 and TRBJ1-2, reads EAGVTQFPSHSVIEKGQTVTLRCDPISGHDNLYWYRRVMGKEIKFLLHFVKESKQDESGMPNNRFLAERTGGTYSTLKVQPAELEDSGVYFCASSQGRVFAYTFGSGTRLTVV.

This clonotype was recorded many times. The chain links TRBV30 to TRBJ2-1; 8 bases map to TRBD1. The J segment lost 3 bases and the V segment lost 2 bases, leaving 6 bases of the junction unmatched. CDR3 size: 15 residues. Germline lookup yields CDR1 GTSNPN and CDR2 SVGIG (reference sequence). The CDR3 coding sequence is TGTGCCTGGAGTAGGCAGGGGGCGCTCTACAATGAGCAGTTCTTC. It yields the protein CAWSRQGALYNEQFF.

The table lists this clonotype with many counts. The chain recombines TRBV3-1 with TRBJ1-2; no firm D call. Germline loops: CDR1 LGHDT, CDR2 YNNKEL (reference sequence). This CDR3 spans 11 amino acids. The V end lost 3 bases, the J end lost 8 bases, and 7 bases lay between the germline ends. The CDR3 spells CASSQAGGYTF. CDR3 DNA sequence: TGTGCCAGCAGCCAGGCGGGCGGCTACACCTTC. The entire variable domain, with the rest obtained from reference TRBV3-1 and TRBJ1-2, is as follows: DTAVSQTPKYLVTQMGNDKSIKCEQNLGHDTMYWYKQDSKKFLKIMFSYNNKELIINETVPNRFSPKSPDKAHLNLHINSLELGDSAVYFCASSQAGGYTFGSGTRLTVV.

This clonotype was counted a few times. V gene TRBV15 combines with J gene TRBJ1-3, with D unresolved. The V gene lost 5 bases and the J gene lost 4 bases, with 15 bases spanning the gap. The germline gives CDR1 LNHNV, CDR2 YYDKDF (reference sequence). There are 15 residues in the CDR3. The CDR3 loop is CATSGRSGRGNTIYF. Here the CDR3 DNA reads TGTGCCACCAGCGGTCGTTCCGGGAGAGGAAACACCATATATTTT.

V and J are TRBV27 and TRBJ2-3; D is unresolved. The CDR3 sequence is 13 residues long. Germline lookup yields CDR1 MNHEY and CDR2 SMNVEV (reference sequence). Trimming left V 7 bases short and J 4 bases short, with 12 bases between. Written as DNA, the CDR3 is TGTGCCAGCAAAAGGCGTAACCCAGATACGCAGTATTTT. As protein: CASKRRNPDTQYF.

This clonotype was observed at least ten times. The chain recombines TRBV5-6 with TRBJ2-1, with 7 bases that match TRBD2. The CDR3 extends over 15 amino acids. Germline V gene data show CDR1 as SGHDT and CDR2 as YYEEEE. The V and J ends lost 0 bases and 6 bases, in that order; junction bases with no gene match: 6. The CDR3 loop is CASSLERREGNEQFF. For the CDR3, the DNA is TGTGCCAGCAGCTTGGAACGGAGGGAGGGCAATGAGCAGTTCTTC.

V gene TRBV9 combines with J gene TRBJ1-3; a weak D match, TRBD1 (5 bases). This CDR3 spans 15 amino acids. Germline CDR1 and CDR2: SGDLS and YYNGEE. The V end lost 4 bases, the J end lost 2 bases, and 13 bases lay between the germline ends. In DNA form, the CDR3 reads TGTGCCAGCAGCCCCGAAGGGGCAGCTGGAAACACCATATATTTT. Its translation: CASSPEGAAGNTIYF.

This clonotype was seen a handful of times. The chain couples TRBV12-3 or TRBV12-4 to TRBJ1-4, with 10 bases matching TRBD1. V trimming: 6 bases; J trimming: 6 bases; junction bases outside the gene matches: 7. The CDR3 consists of 15 residues. The DNA of the CDR3 is TGTGCCAGCAGGACGACAGGGGGCGCTGATGAAAAACTGTTTTTT. Translation: CASRTTGGADEKLFF.

The rearrangement uses TRBV6-1 and TRBJ2-1; D unclear. Trimming stripped 7 bases from V and 0 bases from J, with 7 bases between. There are 13 residues in the CDR3. Germline assignment: CDR1 MNHNS and CDR2 SASEGT. This chain's CDR3 is CASIASSYNEQFF. The DNA of the CDR3 is TGTGCCAGCATCGCTAGCTCCTACAATGAGCAGTTCTTC.

This clonotype was seen a handful of times. The rearrangement links TRBV5-6 to TRBJ1-1, with 7 bases lining up with TRBD1. Per the germline V gene, CDR1 is SGHDT and CDR2 is YYEEEE. The CDR3 totals 16 residues. After removal of 2 bases from V and 0 bases from J, the junction contained 7 bases not matched to a gene. The CDR3 DNA follows: TGTGCCAGCAGCTTAGGGACAGATTTCATGAACACTGAAGCTTTCTTT. As protein: CASSLGTDFMNTEAFF.

This clonotype was detected many times. This sequence joins TRBV6-1 and TRBJ1-5; D is unresolved. CDR1 MNHNS and CDR2 SASEGT come from the germline V gene. V dropped 3 bases and J dropped 0 bases, with 9 bases sitting between them. The CDR3 runs to 15 residues. This chain's CDR3 is CASSDAGSSNQPQHF. For the CDR3, the DNA is TGTGCCAGCAGTGACGCAGGATCTAGCAATCAGCCCCAGCATTTT.

The sample holds a few counts of this clonotype. This rearrangement joins TRBV20-1 to TRBJ1-3; D perhaps matches TRBD1 (5 bases). Germline V gene sequence: CDR1 DFQATT, CDR2 SNEGSKA (reference sequence). The V and J ends lost 2 bases and 1 base respectively, with 15 bases between them. CDR3 length: 16 amino acids. The CDR3 DNA is TGCAGTGCTAGATTCGGGGGGGAACCTTCTGGAAACACCATATATTTT. The encoded protein is CSARFGGEPSGNTIYF.